Presented here are 20 T cell receptor beta chains from one specimen sequenced in a study of control samples from healthy donors and cancer patients. The table came from immunoSEQ multiplex PCR; TCRdb's copy has only in-frame clones and leaves some out. The sample lists approximately 40,000 clones; just over 70% were seen once. Input material: formalin-fixed, paraffin-embedded tissue. These receptors came from a male donor with melanoma.

CDR3: CASSQDTRRETQYF. In DNA, the CDR3 is TGTGCCAGCAGCCAAGATACGAGACGGGAGACCCAGTACTTC. The chain employs TRBV4-2 and TRBJ2-5; D is unresolved. This CDR3 is built from 14 residues. Looked up from germline, CDR1 is LGHNA and CDR2 is YNFKEQ. V gave up 0 bases and J gave up 5 bases, with 10 bases separating them.

J is TRBJ1-5 and V is TRBV18; D is unclear. Germline V gene sequence: CDR1 KGHSH, CDR2 LQKENI. Between the trimmed V and J ends, which lost 4 bases and 0 bases, there was a span of 4 bases. The CDR3 totals 13 residues. The CDR3 spells CASSLDSNQPQHF. CDR3 bases: TGTGCCAGCTCACTGGATAGCAATCAGCCCCAGCATTTT.

The rearrangement joins TRBV10-2 to TRBJ2-1, with 8 bases lining up with TRBD2. V was pared by 5 bases and J by 1 base, with 4 bases of the junction left unmatched. CDR3 size: 15 residues. CDR1 is WSHSY and CDR2 is SAAADI in the germline V gene. CDR3 sequence: CASSLLAGSYNEQFF. CDR3 bases: TGCGCCAGCAGTTTGCTAGCGGGTTCCTACAATGAGCAGTTCTTC.

This clone has only a few counts. V gene TRBV9 combines with J gene TRBJ2-2, with D tentatively TRBD2 (5 bases). CDR1 is SGDLS, CDR2 YYNGEE, per germline. This CDR3 comprises 15 residues. V was cut by 5 bases and J by 0 bases, with 11 bases left in between. The CDR3 sequence: CASRGARANTGELFF. Written as DNA, the CDR3 is TGTGCCAGCAGGGGAGCCCGGGCGAACACCGGGGAGCTGTTTTTT.

The V and J genes are TRBV6-5 and TRBJ2-5; TRBD1 aligns across 10 bases. Germline assignment: CDR1 MNHEY and CDR2 SVGAGI. V lost 4 bases and J lost 5; bases outside the gene matches: 10. This CDR3 spans 16 amino acids. The CDR3 DNA reads TGTGCCAGCAGTTTCTTCGGGACAGGGGATGGGGAGACCCAGTACTTC. This encodes CASSFFGTGDGETQYF.

This rearrangement joins TRBV18 to TRBJ2-5; unclear D gene. The germline V gene encodes CDR1 KGHSH and CDR2 LQKENI. Trimming removed 4 bases from V and 7 bases from J, with 10 bases in between. This CDR3 contains 12 residues. The CDR3 protein is CASSLGSGTQYF. CDR3 nucleotides: TGTGCCAGCTCACTTGGCAGTGGGACCCAGTACTTC.

With respect to this clone: The likely explanation is a read error, given a far larger clone one base away. This sample includes further DNA sequences coding for the same CDR3. The chain links TRBV5-1 to TRBJ2-7; D is perhaps TRBD1 (6 bases). Trimming took 0 bases from V and 7 from J, leaving 14 bases between them. From germline, CDR1 is SGHRS and CDR2 YFSETQ. The CDR3 spans 14 residues. In DNA, the CDR3 is TGCGCCAGCAGCTTGGAACAGGGCCCTGGTGAGCAGTACTTC. Protein sequence: CASSLEQGPGEQYF.

V gene TRBV6-2 or TRBV6-3 combines with J gene TRBJ1-2; D call uncertain. The V end was cut by 2 bases, the J end by 8 bases, with 18 bases between. The V gene's germline CDR1 is MNHEY and CDR2 SVGEGT. The CDR3 spans 15 residues. CDR3 sequence reads: CASSYLLGEGVGYTF. CDR3 nucleotide sequence: TGTGCCAGCAGTTACCTACTTGGGGAGGGAGTGGGCTACACCTTC.

The chain links TRBV9 to TRBJ2-5; 14 positions agree with TRBD2. The length of the CDR3 is 14 residues. The ends lost 4 bases at V and 7 bases at J; junction bases unmatched: 3. Germline CDR1 SGDLS, CDR2 YYNGEE. CDR3 sequence: CASSPTSGRVTQYF. CDR3 DNA: TGTGCCAGCAGCCCGACTAGCGGGAGGGTGACCCAGTACTTC.

The rearrangement uses TRBV4-1 and TRBJ1-6; 10 bases align to TRBD1. Germline V CDR1 and CDR2: MGHRA, YSYEKL. This CDR3 is 17 amino acids long. V shed 4 bases and J 0 bases; nucleotides not matched to a gene: 3. DNA for the CDR3: TGCGCCAGCAGCCCACGGACAGGGGGCTCCTATAATTCACCCCTCCACTTT. Translating it yields CASSPRTGGSYNSPLHF.

This chain joins TRBV18 and TRBJ2-7; D is ambiguous. Trimming cost V 5 bases and J 7 bases, with 9 bases left between them. This CDR3 is 11 amino acids long. Germline V gives CDR1 KGHSH, CDR2 LQKENI. This CDR3 is CASSSSTEQYF. The CDR3 region has the DNA TGTGCCAGCTCAAGTAGCACAGAGCAGTACTTC.

The gene calls are TRBV7-3 and TRBJ2-1, with D possibly TRBD2 on 6 matching bases. The CDR3 covers 13 residues. V lost 2 bases and J 5 bases, leaving 7 bases between the germline ends. Germline V lookup: CDR1 SGHTA, CDR2 FQGTGA. CDR3 sequence reads: CASSLGTHNEQFF. The CDR3, as DNA: TGTGCCAGCAGCTTAGGGACTCACAATGAGCAGTTCTTC.

The rearrangement links TRBV19 to TRBJ2-7; no reliable D call. The V gene's germline CDR1 is LNHDA and CDR2 SQIVND (reference sequence). This CDR3 is built from 13 residues. V was shortened by 5 bases and J by 5 bases, with 13 bases between the two germline ends. The CDR3 bases are TGTGCCAGTAGTCCCGATACATGGAACGAGCAGTACTTC. Amino acids: CASSPDTWNEQYF.

The chain couples TRBV10-1 to TRBJ2-1; D is possibly TRBD1 or TRBD2 (5 bases each). Germline V gene sequence: CDR1 WNHNN, CDR2 SYGVQD (reference sequence). V shed 3 bases and J shed 9 bases, with 15 bases lying between them. The CDR3 has 14 amino acids. In nucleotides, the CDR3 is TGCGCCAGCAGTGAAGCCGCTTGGGGGAGTGAGCAGTTCTTC. Its translation is CASSEAAWGSEQFF.

This chain connects TRBV10-3 to TRBJ1-2; 10 bases map to TRBD1. The CDR3 length is 15 residues. Losses at the gene ends were 2 bases for V and 13 bases for J; bases not matched to a gene: 13. From germline, CDR1 is ENHRY and CDR2 SYGVKD. The chain's CDR3 is CAISEPLRQGAQATF. DNA of the CDR3: TGTGCCATCAGTGAGCCCCTTCGACAGGGGGCGCAAGCCACCTTC.

The sample holds a few counts of this clone. The gene calls are TRBV3-1 (or the pseudogene TRBV3-2) and TRBJ1-5; no definite D call. The CDR3 runs 14 residues. Germline values: CDR1 LGHDT, CDR2 YNNKEL (reference sequence). V lost 1 base to trimming and J lost 2 bases, with 6 bases between them. The DNA for the CDR3 is TGTGCCAGCAGCCAAGGGGTAGGCAATCAGCCCCAGCATTTT. Amino acid sequence: CASSQGVGNQPQHF.

The CDR3 here is CASSQSKRQSQETQYF. CDR3 in DNA: TGCGCCAGCAGTCAATCGAAACGACAAAGCCAAGAGACCCAGTACTTC. The genes are TRBV23-1 and TRBJ2-5; D not resolved. TRBV23-1 belongs to the ORF category, with a function that is uncertain. Trimming took off 0 bases at V and 1 base at J, with 12 bases between the two ends. CDR3 size: 16 residues.

The rearrangement links TRBV15 to TRBJ1-1; D unclear. This CDR3 spans 14 amino acids. Germline values: CDR1 LNHNV, CDR2 YYDKDF (reference sequence). V dropped 0 bases and J dropped 1 base, with 6 bases sitting between them. The CDR3 reads CATSRDRTNTEAFF. The DNA for the CDR3 is TGTGCCACCAGCAGAGATCGGACGAACACTGAAGCTTTCTTT.

This chain links TRBV4-1 with TRBJ2-7, with D unresolved. Germline V gene lookup returns CDR1 MGHRA and CDR2 YSYEKL. The CDR3 extends over 15 amino acids. V lost 0 bases, J lost 3 bases, and 12 bases lay in between. CDR3: CASSQDFPAVYEQYF. As DNA, the CDR3 is TGCGCCAGCAGCCAAGATTTCCCAGCCGTCTACGAGCAGTACTTC.

This chain links TRBV10-1 with TRBJ2-1, with D perhaps given as TRBD1 or TRBD2 (7 bases each). The CDR3 spans 16 residues. The V end was cut by 0 bases, the J end by 0 bases, with 9 bases between. Germline V CDR1 and CDR2: WNHNN, SYGVQD (reference sequence). The CDR3, as DNA: TGCGCCAGCAGTGAGTCCAGGGGGGGCTCCTACAATGAGCAGTTCTTC. Protein product: CASSESRGGSYNEQFF.